The entry that follows covers one TCR beta chain sequence. The V gene's germline CDR1 is SGHAT and CDR2 FQNNGV. Trimming removed 0 bases from V and 10 bases from J, with 13 bases in between. The CDR3 has 15 amino acids. This sample is drawn from a study of blood T cell repertoires in COVID-19. Study background: The United States, Italy and Spain provided the acute and convalescent COVID-19 samples. Sample material is recorded as cDNA or gDNA derived from T cells, B-cell-depleted T cells, or PBMCs.

The authors' processing: Estimation of nucleated cell counts was performed using reference gene primer amplification. Clones were read by immunoSEQ multiplex PCR, and TCRdb kept only the in-frame ones, dropping some. V and J calls and clone size are given by that table; D and trimming were obtained from the DNA. The sample consists of 250,000 to 300,000 clones, 75% to 90% of them appearing once. V is TRBV11-2 and J is TRBJ1-6; D is uncertain. The specimen sequenced was peripheral blood. This TCR came from a middle-aged woman with acute or convalescent COVID-19. The DNA of the CDR3 is TGTGCCAGCAGCTTAGAAGATAGCGTCGGCTCACCCCTCCACTTT. The encoded protein is CASSLEDSVGSPLHF.